This TCR beta chain was identified during a study of cytomegalovirus exposure and HLA in healthy donors. The CDR3 totals 14 residues. Germline V lookup: CDR1 LNHDA, CDR2 SQIVND (reference sequence). The V end was cut by 5 bases, the J end by 6 bases, with 17 bases between. In the PCR, 60 Vbeta and 13 Jbeta primers were used. The assay was immunoSEQ multiplex PCR, and TCRdb's table has in-frame clones only and misses some. The data hold more than 95,000 clones, with about 80% observed a single time. The TCR originated in a woman aged 40 to 50 in good health and CMV-seropositive. This chain connects TRBV19 to TRBJ2-7, with D perhaps TRBD2 (5 bases). The specimen sequenced was PBMCs. DNA of the CDR3: TGTGCCAGTAGTCCCCTCGGGGTGGGAATCGAGCAGTACTTC. Translated: CASSPLGVGIEQYF.